These 10 T cell receptor beta chains share one sample of origin, sequenced in a study of T-cell memory formation after mild COVID-19. Via MiXCR, TCRdb re-called the 5' RACE reads, giving one row per CDR3 protein. The sample records about 600,000 distinct CDR3 sequences, about 20% being singletons. The sequenced sample consisted of PBMCs or a T cell subset sorted from them (not recorded which). The receptors here all came from an adult woman who had mild COVID-19 (a few samples of this study predate the infection). Cell type and time point are not known.

The chain employs TRBV9 and TRBJ2-3; the match to TRBD2 covers 11 bases. J was trimmed by 2 bases and V by 4 bases; bases with no gene match: 12. Germline values: CDR1 SGDLS, CDR2 YYNGEE. The CDR3 loop spans 18 amino acids. The chain's CDR3 is CASSPGSGTSGPTDTQYF. The CDR3 region has the DNA TGTGCCAGCAGCCCGGGGTCGGGGACTAGCGGTCCCACAGATACGCAGTATTTT. Filled out from reference TRBV9 and TRBJ2-3, the complete variable domain reads DSGVTQTPKHLITATGQRVTLRCSPRSGDLSVYWYQQSLDQGLQFLIQYYNGEERAKGNILERFSAQQFPDLHSELNLSSLELGDSALYFCASSPGSGTSGPTDTQYFGPGTRLTVL.

The J gene is TRBJ2-3, the V gene TRBV18, with TRBD2 matching over 14 bases. The CDR3 contains 14 residues. Germline loops: CDR1 KGHSH, CDR2 LQKENI. The V gene end was trimmed by 9 bases and the J gene end by 5 bases; junction bases not matched to a gene: 4. The CDR3 nucleotides are TGTGCCAGTTCTGGGACTAGCGGGAGAGATACGCAGTATTTT. Its protein product is CASSGTSGRDTQYF.

V is TRBV20-1 and J is TRBJ1-5, with 9 bases fitting TRBD1. The germline gives CDR1 DFQATT, CDR2 SNEGSKA (reference sequence). V lost 3 bases, J lost 0 bases, and 3 bases stayed unmatched. The CDR3 extends over 15 amino acids. The CDR3 coding sequence is TGCAGTGCTAGGAGGGGACAGGGTAGCAATCAGCCCCAGCATTTT. Its translation is CSARRGQGSNQPQHF.

The chain is built from TRBV20-1 and TRBJ2-4; TRBD2 matches at 7 bases. V shed 0 bases and J 10 bases; nucleotides not matched to a gene: 12. CDR3 size: 15 residues. Germline CDR1 reads DFQATT; CDR2 reads SNEGSKA (reference sequence). The DNA for the CDR3 is TGCAGTGCTAGAGACGCGGGGAGGGGTAGTGGGATTCAGTACTTC. This encodes CSARDAGRGSGIQYF.

V gene TRBV6-5 combines with J gene TRBJ1-5; TRBD1 is a possible D gene (5 bases). The CDR3 runs to 17 residues. V shed 6 bases and J shed 1 base, with 19 bases lying between them. Per the germline V gene, CDR1 is MNHEY and CDR2 is SVGAGI. The CDR3 region has the DNA TGTGCCAGCAGGGCAATGGGGAGGGGTGGAAGCAATCAGCCCCAGCATTTT. This sequence encodes CASRAMGRGGSNQPQHF.

The chain combines TRBV3-1 with TRBJ2-7; perhaps D is TRBD1 or TRBD2 (5 bases each). The V end lost 1 base, the J end lost 8 bases, and 15 bases lay between the germline ends. This CDR3 comprises 14 residues. Germline CDR1 reads LGHDT; CDR2 reads YNNKEL (reference sequence). CDR3 in DNA: TGTGCCAGCAGCCAAGGGGGACGCCTACGGCAGCAGTACTTC. Translation: CASSQGGRLRQQYF.

The rearrangement joins TRBV5-1 to TRBJ2-1, with D possibly being TRBD1 or TRBD2 (6 bases each). Trimming pared 0 bases from V and 9 bases from J, leaving 16 bases between. The CDR3 runs 15 residues. Per germline, CDR1 SGHRS and CDR2 YFSETQ. This CDR3 reads CASSLAGTPEGEQFF. The CDR3 region has the DNA TGCGCCAGCAGCTTGGCAGGGACACCGGAGGGTGAGCAGTTCTTC.

The V gene is TRBV7-2, the J gene TRBJ1-2; tentatively, D is TRBD1 (6 bases). CDR3 length: 15 residues. Per germline, CDR1 SGHTA and CDR2 FQGNSA. Trimming removed 0 bases from V and 2 bases from J, with 10 bases in between. The CDR3 spells CASSLAHGGNYGYTF. The CDR3 bases are TGTGCCAGCAGCTTAGCGCATGGGGGCAACTATGGCTACACCTTC.

DNA of the CDR3: TGTGCCAGCAGCCCGACTAGCGTCTACGAGCAGTACTTC. Translated, it gives CASSPTSVYEQYF. This chain uses TRBV6-1 with TRBJ2-7, with 8 nucleotides matching TRBD2. Germline lookup yields CDR1 MNHNS and CDR2 SASEGT. Losses at the gene ends were 6 bases for V and 3 bases for J; bases not matched to a gene: 4. CDR3 length: 13 residues.

This clonotype was counted at least ten times. The rearrangement links TRBV7-3 to TRBJ2-2; D ambiguous. The ends were cut back, 1 base at V and 7 bases at J, with 1 base in the middle. Germline V gene data show CDR1 as SGHTA and CDR2 as FQGTGA. This CDR3 has 11 amino acids. CDR3 DNA: TGTGCCAGCAGCTTAAACGGGGAGCTGTTTTTT. It yields the protein CASSLNGELFF.